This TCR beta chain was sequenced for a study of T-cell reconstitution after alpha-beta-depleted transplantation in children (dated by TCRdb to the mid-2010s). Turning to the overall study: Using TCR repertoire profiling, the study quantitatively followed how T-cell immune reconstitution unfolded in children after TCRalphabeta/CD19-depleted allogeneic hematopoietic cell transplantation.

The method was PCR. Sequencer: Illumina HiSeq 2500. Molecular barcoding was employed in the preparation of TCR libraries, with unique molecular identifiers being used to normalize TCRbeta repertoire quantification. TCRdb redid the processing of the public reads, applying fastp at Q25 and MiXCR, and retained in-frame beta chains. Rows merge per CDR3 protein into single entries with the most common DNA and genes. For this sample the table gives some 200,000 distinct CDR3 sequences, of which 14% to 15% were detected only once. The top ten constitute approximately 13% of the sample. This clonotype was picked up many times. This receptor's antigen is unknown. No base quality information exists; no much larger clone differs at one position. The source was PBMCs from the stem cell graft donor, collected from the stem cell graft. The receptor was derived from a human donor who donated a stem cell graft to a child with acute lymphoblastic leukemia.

The sequenced DNA: TGTGCCAGCAGTTATAGCGGGAGGGAAGATACGCAGTATTTT. Its product reads: CASSYSGREDTQYF. The chain joins TRBV12-3 or TRBV12-4 to TRBJ2-3; 11 middle bases align to TRBD2. V and J are trimmed by 4 bases and 5 bases, and the gene matches miss 2 bases of the junction. CDR3 length: 14 amino acids, cysteine to phenylalanine. CDR3 DNA only is kept here, 42 bases in frame from base 1.